This T cell receptor beta chain was identified in a study of blood T cell repertoires in COVID-19. About the research overall: COVID-19 samples, acute and convalescent, were from the United States, Italy and Spain.

The data were produced by immunoSEQ multiplex PCR, yet TCRdb's version contains in-frame clones alone and is incomplete. In the table there are 230,000 or so clones, approximately 85% of which are singletons. Participants came from some 23 US areas, aged roughly 18 to 89 years. Trimming cost V 7 bases and J 0 bases, with 13 bases left between them. CDR3 size: 15 residues. CDR1 ENHRY and CDR2 SYGVKD come from the germline V gene. Material for sequencing was PBMCs or T cells enriched from blood (not recorded which). The sequence was obtained from a woman between 50 and 59 years old who had been exposed to COVID-19. The chain joins TRBV10-3 to TRBJ1-3, with TRBD1 as a possible D gene (5 bases). Written as DNA, the CDR3 is TGTGCCATCAAGCCGACAGTAGCCTCTGGAAACACCATATATTTT. Encoded protein: CAIKPTVASGNTIYF.